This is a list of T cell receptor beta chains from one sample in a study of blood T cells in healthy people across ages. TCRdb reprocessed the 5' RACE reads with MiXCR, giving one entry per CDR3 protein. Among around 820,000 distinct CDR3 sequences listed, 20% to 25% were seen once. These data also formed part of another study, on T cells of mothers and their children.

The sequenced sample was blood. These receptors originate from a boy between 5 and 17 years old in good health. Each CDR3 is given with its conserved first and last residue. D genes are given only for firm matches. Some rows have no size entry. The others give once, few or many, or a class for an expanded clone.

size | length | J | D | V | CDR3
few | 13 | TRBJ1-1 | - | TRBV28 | CASSSHRPTEAFF
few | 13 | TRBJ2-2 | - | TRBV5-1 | CASSGMNTGELFF
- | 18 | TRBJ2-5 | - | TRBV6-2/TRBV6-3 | CASSYDSSIGVWQETQYF
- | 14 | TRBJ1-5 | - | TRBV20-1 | CSARGGNSNQPQHF
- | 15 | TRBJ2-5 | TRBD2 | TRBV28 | CASSLRSSGEETQYF
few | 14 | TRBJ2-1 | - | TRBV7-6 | CASSLDSAYNEQFF
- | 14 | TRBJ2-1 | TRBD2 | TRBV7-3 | CASSRLAGVYEQFF
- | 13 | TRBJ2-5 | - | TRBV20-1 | CSARPTQQETQYF
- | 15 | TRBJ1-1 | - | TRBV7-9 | CASSLLGGANTEAFF
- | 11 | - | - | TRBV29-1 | CSGRDSGEQFF
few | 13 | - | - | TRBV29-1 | CSVAGTGYNEQFF
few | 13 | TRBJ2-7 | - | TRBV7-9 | CASSLLGDGEQYF
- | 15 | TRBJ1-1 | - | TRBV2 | CASSEGATANTEAFF
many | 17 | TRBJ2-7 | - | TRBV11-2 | CASSLVGNGKRVNEQYF
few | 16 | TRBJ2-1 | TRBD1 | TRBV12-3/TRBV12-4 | CASSFRPGGTHNEQFF
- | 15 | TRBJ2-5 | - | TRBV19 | CASSLRRTNQETQYF
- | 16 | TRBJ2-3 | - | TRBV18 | CASSPLWTDSTDTQYF
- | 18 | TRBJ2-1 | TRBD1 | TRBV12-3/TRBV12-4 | CASSLVVGTGLSYNEQFF
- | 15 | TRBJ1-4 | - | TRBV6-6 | CASSYGQGANEKLFF
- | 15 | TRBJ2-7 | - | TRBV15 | CATSRDRGGTYEQYF
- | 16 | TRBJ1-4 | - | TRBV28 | CASSSATGATNEKLFF
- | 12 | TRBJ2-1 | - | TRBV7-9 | CASSLGGTEQFF
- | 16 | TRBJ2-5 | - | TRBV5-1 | CASSLETGHPSETQYF
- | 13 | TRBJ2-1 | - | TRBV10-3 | CAISEGGNNEQFF
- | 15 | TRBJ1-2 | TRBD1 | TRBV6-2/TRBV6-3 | CASSYHGTGVRGYTF
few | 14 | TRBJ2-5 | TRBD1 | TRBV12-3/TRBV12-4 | CASSSTGVGETQYF
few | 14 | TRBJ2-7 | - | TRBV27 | CASSLYTSSYEQYF
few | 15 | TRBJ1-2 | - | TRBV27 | CASSFGAGTVYGYTF
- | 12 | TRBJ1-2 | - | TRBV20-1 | CSVPGTRGGDTF
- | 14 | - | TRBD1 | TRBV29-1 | CSVSPGQAYGEQYF
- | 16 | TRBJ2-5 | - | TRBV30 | CAWSVGMGSGQETQYF